These T cell receptor beta chains were read from a single sample in a study of blood T cell repertoires in COVID-19. TCRdb keeps only in-frame clones here, not all; method: immunoSEQ multiplex PCR. The data show roughly 120,000 clones, approximately 87% seen once. Material for sequencing was peripheral blood. Receptors originate from a man aged 55 to 70 with acute or convalescent COVID-19. The CDR3 runs from the conserved cysteine through the conserved F or W. Fields, in order: D gene, V gene, clone size, CDR3 length, J gene, CDR3 DNA, CDR3 protein. A D gene is named only where the DNA matches it firmly. Size values are once, few and many counts, or a class for expanded clones, and some rows have none.

>TRBD2|TRBV5-1|-|16|TRBJ2-1
TGCGCCAGCAGCTTAGCTATGACTAGCGGACACAATGAGCAGTTCTTC
CASSLAMTSGHNEQFF
>-|TRBV7-2|-|18|TRBJ1-3
TGTGCCAGCAGCTTAGAAAGGTGGGGACAACGATCTGGAAACACCATATATTTT
CASSLERWGQRSGNTIYF
>-|TRBV28|-|12|TRBJ2-7
TGTGCCAGCAGTTTTGGGCCAGGGGTTTTCTCCTTC
CASSFGPGVFSF
>TRBD1|TRBV7-6|-|16|TRBJ1-1
TGTGCCAGCAGCTTAGCCCCCGGGACAGGGTGGGCTGAAGCTTTCTTT
CASSLAPGTGWAEAFF
>TRBD2|TRBV7-8|-|16|TRBJ2-3
TGTGCCAGCAGCCGGACTAGCGGGGGGGCACAAGATACGCAGTATTTT
CASSRTSGGAQDTQYF
>TRBD1|TRBV6-5|once|16|TRBJ2-4
TGTGCCAGCAGTTACACGGGGACAGGTGCCAAAAACATTCAGTACTTC
CASSYTGTGAKNIQYF
>TRBD2|TRBV7-2|-|15|TRBJ2-7
TGTGCCAGCAGCTTAGACGGGGGAGGGCCCAGCGAGCAGTACTTC
CASSLDGGGPSEQYF
>-|TRBV5-1|-|12|TRBJ1-4
TGCGCCAGCAGCTTGGCAGGGGAAAAACTGTTTTTT
CASSLAGEKLFF
>TRBD2|TRBV15|-|18|TRBJ2-1
TGTGCCACCAGCAGAGTCGCGGGACTAGCGGCAGGACATGATGAGCAGTTCTTC
CATSRVAGLAAGHDEQFF
>-|TRBV11-2|-|14|TRBJ2-7
TGTGCCAGCAGCTTAGTCCCTAGGGGGTACGAGCAGTACTTC
CASSLVPRGYEQYF
>-|TRBV7-2|-|15|TRBJ2-7
TGTGCCAGCAGCCCTGGGGTCGGGATTTCCTACGAGCAGTACTTC
CASSPGVGISYEQYF
>TRBD2|TRBV5-6|-|14|TRBJ2-7
TGTGCCAGCAGGGCTGGGACTAGCGGCCGGGAGCAGTACTTC
CASRAGTSGREQYF
>-|TRBV7-2|-|14|TRBJ1-5
TGTGCCAGCAGCTTAGCGGCGGGCACTCAGCCCCAGCATTTT
CASSLAAGTQPQHF
>-|TRBV15|-|16|TRBJ2-1
TGTGCCACCAGCAGAGATCGGAGTGTGGGTCCCAATGAGCAGTTCTTC
CATSRDRSVGPNEQFF
>TRBD1|TRBV18|-|14|TRBJ2-1
TGTGCCAGCTCACCGAGGACAGGGGCGCATGAGCAGTTCTTC
CASSPRTGAHEQFF
>-|TRBV30|-|16|TRBJ2-6
TGTGCCGGGGGCCGGACTGGGAGCTCTGGGGCCAACGTCCTGACTTTC
CAGGRTGSSGANVLTF
>-|TRBV18|-|13|TRBJ2-7
TGTGCCAGCTCACCGACCGATGCAGGCGAGCAGTACTTC
CASSPTDAGEQYF
>-|TRBV6-2/TRBV6-3|-|14|TRBJ2-1
TGTGCCAGCAGTTACGTCCCGAGGAACAATGAGCAGTTCTTC
CASSYVPRNNEQFF
>-|TRBV25-1|-|13|TRBJ2-5
TGTGCCAGCAGTGACACAATTGAAGAGACCCAGTACTTC
CASSDTIEETQYF
>-|TRBV11-2|-|16|TRBJ2-5
TGTGCCAGCAGCTTAGATGGAGTCCGGGGTTGGGAGACCCAGTACTTC
CASSLDGVRGWETQYF
>TRBD2|TRBV7-6|-|16|TRBJ2-1
TGTGCCAGCAGCCGACTTGCTAGCGGGAGAAGCAATGAGCAGTTCTTC
CASSRLASGRSNEQFF
>-|TRBV5-8|-|14|TRBJ1-6
TGTGCCAGCAGCTTGAGGATCGGGAATTCACCCCTCCACTTT
CASSLRIGNSPLHF
>TRBD2|TRBV4-1|-|18|TRBJ2-7
TGCGCCAGCAGCCAAGATTCCAGCGGGAACAGTCTTACCTACGAGCAGTACTTC
CASSQDSSGNSLTYEQYF
>-|TRBV6-6|-|14|TRBJ2-5
TGTGCCAGCAGCTCCAACGGAGGAGGGGAGACCCAGTACTTC
CASSSNGGGETQYF
>TRBD2|TRBV2|-|17|TRBJ2-4
TGTGCCAGCAGGGGCAGGCTAGCGGGAGAAGGCAAAAACATTCAGTACTTC
CASRGRLAGEGKNIQYF
>TRBD2|TRBV19|-|13|TRBJ2-3
TGTGCCAGTAGCGGGACTAGCGTAGATACGCAGTATTTT
CASSGTSVDTQYF
>-|TRBV6-2/TRBV6-3|-|15|TRBJ2-7
TGTGCCAGCAGATACGTGACAGGAGCCTACTACGAGCAGTACTTC
CASRYVTGAYYEQYF
>TRBD2|TRBV4-2|-|18|TRBJ2-3
TGTGCCAGCAGCCAAGATCACCGAGGACTAGCAGGTACAGATACGCAGTATTTT
CASSQDHRGLAGTDTQYF
>-|TRBV20-1|few|12|TRBJ2-7
TGCAGTGCTAGTGCCGGGTCCTACGAGCAGTACTTC
CSASAGSYEQYF
>TRBD2|TRBV5-6|-|16|TRBJ2-7
TGTGCCAGCAGCTTGCCTAGCGGGAGGGCCCGCTACGAGCAGTACTTC
CASSLPSGRARYEQYF
>-|TRBV4-1|-|13|TRBJ1-2
TGCGCCAGCAGCCAAGACGGTAACTATGGCTACACCTTC
CASSQDGNYGYTF